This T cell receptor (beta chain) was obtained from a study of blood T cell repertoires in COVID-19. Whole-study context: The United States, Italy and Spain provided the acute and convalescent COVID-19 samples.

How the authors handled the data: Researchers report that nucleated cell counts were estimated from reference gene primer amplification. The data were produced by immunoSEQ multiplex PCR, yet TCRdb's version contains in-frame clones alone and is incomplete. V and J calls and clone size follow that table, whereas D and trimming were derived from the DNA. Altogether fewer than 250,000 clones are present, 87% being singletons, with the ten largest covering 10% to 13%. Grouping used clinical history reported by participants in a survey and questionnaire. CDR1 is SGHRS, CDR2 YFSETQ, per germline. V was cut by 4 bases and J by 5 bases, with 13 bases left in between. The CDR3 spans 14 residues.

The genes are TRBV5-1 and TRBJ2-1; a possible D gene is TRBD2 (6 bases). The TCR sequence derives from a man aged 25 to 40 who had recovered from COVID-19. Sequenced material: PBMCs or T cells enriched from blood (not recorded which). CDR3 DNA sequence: TGCGCCAGCAGCGACGGGGACTCTCACAATGAGCAGTTCTTC. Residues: CASSDGDSHNEQFF.